The 25 T cell receptor beta chains reported below all come from one sample, sequenced in a study of cytomegalovirus exposure and HLA in healthy donors. The PCR contained 60 Vbeta and 13 Jbeta primers. Only in-frame clones appear in the TCRdb table, and some are missing; sequencing was by immunoSEQ multiplex PCR. Of about 140,000 clones listed, more than 75% are singletons. Specimen: PBMCs. The source is a man aged 40-55 years in good health and CMV-seronegative.

The rearrangement uses TRBV11-2 and TRBJ1-2; possible D gene TRBD1, 6 bases. Per germline, CDR1 SGHAT and CDR2 FQNNGV. V gave up 4 bases and J gave up 7 bases, with 19 bases separating them. The CDR3 covers 15 residues. In DNA, the CDR3 is TGTGCCAGCAGCTCACCGAATAAACAGGGTCGTGGCTACACCTTC. Translating it yields CASSSPNKQGRGYTF.

The chain is built from TRBV30 and TRBJ2-1, with 14 bases identical to TRBD2. Germline values: CDR1 GTSNPN, CDR2 SVGIG (reference sequence). V shed 3 bases and J 8 bases; nucleotides not matched to a gene: 9. The CDR3 has 16 amino acids. The CDR3 DNA reads as TGTGCCTGGAGGACCGGGACTAGCGGGAGTCGTGATGAGCAGTTCTTC. Its protein product is CAWRTGTSGSRDEQFF.

The chain combines TRBV18 with TRBJ2-1; 11 bases are a match to TRBD2. CDR3 length equals 16 residues. V shed 2 bases and J 4 bases; nucleotides not matched to a gene: 4. Germline-derived CDR1 and CDR2 are KGHSH and LQKENI. This CDR3 reads CASSPGGLAGYNEQFF. As DNA, the CDR3 is TGTGCCAGCTCACCAGGCGGACTAGCGGGTTACAATGAGCAGTTCTTC. The full variable domain, its missing parts supplied by reference TRBV18 and TRBJ2-1, is NAGVMQNPRHLVRRRGQEARLRCSPMKGHSHVYWYRQLPEEGLKFMVYLQKENIIDESGMPKERFSAEFPKEGPSILRIQQVVRGDSAAYFCASSPGGLAGYNEQFFGPGTRLTVL.

The chain employs TRBV10-3 and TRBJ1-2; 8 bases are shared with TRBD1. The germline gives CDR1 ENHRY, CDR2 SYGVKD. This CDR3 is built from 14 residues. The junction had 6 bases not matched to a gene; V was cut back by 4 bases and J by 5 bases. CDR3 region: CAISGTGGPYGYTF. As DNA, the CDR3 is TGTGCCATCAGTGGAACAGGGGGACCGTATGGCTACACCTTC.

V is TRBV7-9 and J is TRBJ2-1, with TRBD2 matching over 13 bases. In germline, CDR1 is SEHNR, CDR2 FQNEAQ (reference sequence). This CDR3 is 19 amino acids long. V was pared by 1 base and J by 1 base, with 7 bases of the junction left unmatched. The CDR3 reads CASSLGRTSGSSSYNEQFF. The DNA of the CDR3 is TGTGCCAGCAGCTTAGGGAGGACTAGCGGGAGTAGTTCCTACAATGAGCAGTTCTTC.

CDR3 residues: CASSLEFGTGAGSSTEAFF. The CDR3 nucleotides read TGTGCCAGCAGCTTAGAATTCGGGACAGGGGCAGGGTCGAGCACTGAAGCTTTCTTT. This chain joins TRBV7-2 and TRBJ1-1, with 10 bases aligning to TRBD1. Germline trimming cut 1 base from V and 4 bases from J; bases unmatched to any gene: 15. Germline V gives CDR1 SGHTA, CDR2 FQGNSA. The CDR3 runs to 19 residues. Full variable domain (outside the CDR3, taken from reference TRBV7-2 and TRBJ1-1): GAGVSQSPSNKVTEKGKDVELRCDPISGHTALYWYRQSLGQGLEFLIYFQGNSAPDKSGLPSDRFSAERTGGSVSTLTIQRTQQEDSAVYLCASSLEFGTGAGSSTEAFFGQGTRLTVV.

The chain has TRBV7-9 and TRBJ2-7; 7 bases map to TRBD1. This CDR3 spans 14 amino acids. V dropped 4 bases and J dropped 2; count of bases not matched to a gene: 5. Looked up from germline, CDR1 is SEHNR and CDR2 is FQNEAQ (reference sequence). CDR3 nucleotide sequence: TGTGCCAGCAGCTCCCCGGGACAGACCTACGAGCAGTACTTC. Translation gives CASSSPGQTYEQYF.

Only a few counts were recorded for this clone. This sequence joins TRBV4-1 and TRBJ1-1, with D perhaps TRBD1 (5 bases). Germline assignment: CDR1 MGHRA and CDR2 YSYEKL. The length of the CDR3 is 14 residues. V was pared by 1 base and J by 3 bases, with 9 bases between. The CDR3 is CASSQVGEDTEAFF. The CDR3 DNA reads TGCGCCAGCAGCCAAGTAGGGGAGGACACTGAAGCTTTCTTT.

This sequence joins TRBV6-4 and TRBJ2-7; D is possibly TRBD1 (6 bases). Deletions cut 1 base from V and 2 bases from J, with 9 bases between. CDR3 size: 14 residues. Per the germline V gene, CDR1 is MRHNA and CDR2 is SNTAGT. The CDR3 DNA is TGTGCCAGCAGTGACTACAGGGAGCCCTACGAGCAGTACTTC. This gives the protein CASSDYREPYEQYF.

The chain employs TRBV6-5 and TRBJ2-1; D perhaps matches TRBD2 (5 bases). V was shortened by 4 bases and J by 4 bases, with 11 bases between the two germline ends. This CDR3 contains 14 residues. Germline V gives CDR1 MNHEY, CDR2 SVGAGI. The CDR3 spells CASSLAGGYNEQFF. CDR3 DNA: TGTGCCAGCAGTTTGGCGGGTGGGTACAATGAGCAGTTCTTC.

The table lists this clone with a few counts. The chain recombines TRBV29-1 with TRBJ2-7; D is perhaps TRBD2 (6 bases). The CDR3 covers 15 residues. Between the trimmed V and J ends, which lost 1 base and 0 bases, there was a span of 13 bases. Germline values: CDR1 SQVTM, CDR2 ANQGSEA. The CDR3, as DNA: TGCAGCGTTGAAGGGGAGGCAGGAGGCTCCTACGAGCAGTACTTC. Amino acid sequence: CSVEGEAGGSYEQYF.

V is TRBV6-1 and J is TRBJ1-6; D not certain. The CDR3 runs 18 residues. Germline CDR1 and CDR2: MNHNS and SASEGT. V was cut by 0 bases and J by 1 base, with 13 bases left in between. The CDR3 nucleotides read TGTGCCAGCAGTGAAGCGCTTCGGAGTGGATCCTATAATTCACCCCTCCACTTT. This codes for CASSEALRSGSYNSPLHF.

The V and J genes are TRBV19 and TRBJ2-7; perhaps TRBD1 as D (6 bases). The V and J ends lost 1 base and 4 bases respectively, with 11 bases between them. CDR1 and CDR2 from the germline V gene are LNHDA and SQIVND (reference sequence). The CDR3 sequence is 14 residues long. As DNA, the CDR3 is TGTGCCAGTAGTATAGCGGGACAAATATACGAGCAGTACTTC. It translates to CASSIAGQIYEQYF.

V usage is TRBV27 and J usage is TRBJ2-5, with TRBD2 identical over 12 bases. This CDR3 spans 15 amino acids. Germline V gene sequence: CDR1 MNHEY, CDR2 SMNVEV (reference sequence). V lost 5 bases, J lost 5 bases, and 6 bases stayed unmatched. The CDR3 nucleotides read TGTGCCAGCAGTCCCAGACTAGCGGGAGTGGAGACCCAGTACTTC. It yields the protein CASSPRLAGVETQYF.

The table lists this clone with a count of one. The rearrangement links TRBV30 to TRBJ2-7; D may be TRBD1 (6 bases). The CDR3 consists of 20 residues. Germline V CDR1 and CDR2: GTSNPN, SVGIG (reference sequence). Trimming took 0 bases from V and 1 from J, leaving 28 bases between them. DNA of the CDR3: TGTGCCTGGAGTGTAGATCCCCGAATGGTCGGGACACCGATATCCTACGAGCAGTACTTC. Translation gives CAWSVDPRMVGTPISYEQYF. The full variable domain, in which reference TRBV30 and TRBJ2-7 provide the parts outside the CDR3, is SQTIHQWPATLVQPVGSPLSLECTVEGTSNPNLYWYRQAAGRGLQLLFYSVGIGQISSEVPQNLSASRPQDRQFILSSKKLLLSDSGFYLCAWSVDPRMVGTPISYEQYFGPGTRLTVT.

This chain links TRBV11-3 with TRBJ2-1, with 8 bases aligning to TRBD2. The CDR3 is 14 amino acids. After removal of 5 bases from V and 9 bases from J, the junction contained 9 bases not matched to a gene. Per the germline V gene, CDR1 is SGHNT and CDR2 is YENEEA. CDR3 sequence: CASSPPGLVGEQFF. The CDR3 region has the DNA TGTGCCAGCAGCCCACCGGGACTAGTCGGTGAGCAGTTCTTC.

The chain links TRBV7-2 to TRBJ2-7; D remains unclear. The CDR3 is 13 residues long. From germline, CDR1 is SGHTA and CDR2 FQGNSA. Trimming cost V 3 bases and J 3 bases, with 9 bases left between them. The CDR3 region has the DNA TGTGCCAGCAGCTTTGCGGTGGACTACGAGCAGTACTTC. This gives the protein CASSFAVDYEQYF.

This rearrangement joins TRBV9 to TRBJ2-3, with 11 nucleotides matching TRBD2. This CDR3 spans 16 amino acids. Germline V CDR1 and CDR2: SGDLS, YYNGEE. Germline trimming cut 0 bases from V and 2 bases from J; bases unmatched to any gene: 2. CDR3 protein: CASSVAGLAATDTQYF. The CDR3 bases are TGTGCCAGCAGCGTAGCGGGACTAGCGGCCACAGATACGCAGTATTTT. The full variable domain, with the rest looked up from reference TRBV9 and TRBJ2-3, is DSGVTQTPKHLITATGQRVTLRCSPRSGDLSVYWYQQSLDQGLQFLIQYYNGEERAKGNILERFSAQQFPDLHSELNLSSLELGDSALYFCASSVAGLAATDTQYFGPGTRLTVL.

The V call is TRBV19, the J call TRBJ1-5, with 10 bases matching TRBD1. This CDR3 has 15 residues. V shed 6 bases and J 6 bases; nucleotides not matched to a gene: 8. Germline CDR1 and CDR2: LNHDA and SQIVND (reference sequence). CDR3 region: CASSLGTGAGQPQHF. The CDR3 DNA reads TGTGCCAGTAGCCTGGGGACAGGGGCCGGTCAGCCCCAGCATTTT.

This clone has a handful of counts. The rearrangement links TRBV7-2 to TRBJ1-4, with 7 bases fitting TRBD1. This CDR3 spans 15 amino acids. V gave up 6 bases and J gave up 8 bases; unmatched junction bases: 12. Germline V gene sequence: CDR1 SGHTA, CDR2 FQGNSA. The CDR3 DNA is TGTGCCAGCAGGCAGGGGGGAGTAAGTGAAGAAAAACTGTTTTTT. Its protein product is CASRQGGVSEEKLFF.

V and J are TRBV28 and TRBJ2-7; TRBD1 agrees at 7 bases. Trimming at V came to 7 bases and at J to 7 bases, leaving 13 bases not matched to a gene. The V gene's germline CDR1 is MDHEN and CDR2 SYDVKM. There are 14 residues in the CDR3. CDR3 bases: TGTGCCAGCACCCACCCAAACAGGGGTGGAGAGCAGTACTTC. As protein: CASTHPNRGGEQYF.

This chain uses TRBV19 with TRBJ2-5; 8 bases line up with TRBD1. CDR1 and CDR2 (germline): LNHDA, SQIVND (reference sequence). The ends lost 6 bases at V and 2 bases at J; junction bases unmatched: 14. This CDR3 spans 17 amino acids. CDR3 loop: CASSHDRGRPGQETQYF. The CDR3 region has the DNA TGTGCCAGTAGCCACGACAGGGGCCGCCCCGGGCAAGAGACCCAGTACTTC. Together with reference TRBV19 and TRBJ2-5, the CDR3 gives the full variable domain: DGGITQSPKYLFRKEGQNVTLSCEQNLNHDAMYWYRQDPGQGLRLIYYSQIVNDFQKGDIAEGYSVSREKKESFPLTVTSAQKNPTAFYLCASSHDRGRPGQETQYFGPGTRLLVL.

The CDR3 region has the DNA TGTGCCAGCAGCACAACAGGGCAAGAGACCCAGTACTTC. Its protein is CASSTTGQETQYF. This sequence joins TRBV11-1 and TRBJ2-5; tentatively, D is TRBD1 (6 bases). The CDR3 is 13 residues long. Per germline, CDR1 SGHAT and CDR2 FQDESV (reference sequence). Trimming left V 5 bases short and J 2 bases short, with 9 bases between.

Notes on this clone: At one of its ends the junction is not consistent with the germline gene, which may arise from a read error. The rearrangement uses TRBV28 and TRBJ2-7, with 7 nucleotides matching TRBD2. Germline-derived CDR1 and CDR2 are MDHEN and SYDVKM. The CDR3 length is 13 residues. The CDR3 nucleotides read TGTGCCAGCCTACCCCCTCTGGGGGGGGAGCGGTACTTC. It codes for CASLPPLGGERYF.

This sequence joins TRBV27 and TRBJ1-6; D may be TRBD1 (5 bases). Trimming took 3 bases from V and 9 from J, leaving 18 bases between them. Germline V gene lookup returns CDR1 MNHEY and CDR2 SMNVEV (reference sequence). The CDR3 has 16 residues. The CDR3 DNA reads TGTGCCAGCAGTTTGTCCCAGGGCCCACCTGGTTCACCCCTCCACTTT. Its protein is CASSLSQGPPGSPLHF.